These T cell receptor beta chains were read from a single sample in a study of blood T cell repertoires in COVID-19. The assay was immunoSEQ multiplex PCR, and TCRdb's table has in-frame clones only and misses some. The repertoire has under 500,000 clones, about 85% of them found once; the top ten carry approximately 2%. The sample consisted of PBMCs or T cells enriched from blood (not recorded which). The receptors were sampled from a woman between 18 and 30 years old with acute COVID-19. CDR3s include the opening cysteine and the closing phenylalanine or tryptophan. Fields, in order: J gene, V gene, CDR3 protein.

TRBJ2-1,TRBV7-8,CASSGGRALYNEQFF
TRBJ2-1,TRBV30,CAWSAGTGDRDEQFF
TRBJ2-3,TRBV3-1/TRBV3-2,CASSPDPADTQYF
TRBJ1-2,TRBV20-1,CSASRQGRDYGYTF
TRBJ2-1,TRBV10-1,CASSAGYNEQFF
TRBJ2-7,TRBV2,CASSGAAAYEQYF
TRBJ1-1,TRBV25-1,CASSEVGGANTEAFF
TRBJ1-2,TRBV30,CAWSGDSYGYTF
TRBJ2-7,TRBV20-1,CSASRPGQWNYEQYF
TRBJ1-2,TRBV15,CATSREGQGAGGYTF
TRBJ2-6,TRBV4-3,CASSTGVDLSGANVLTF
TRBJ1-1,TRBV5-1,CASNNGGTNTEAFF
TRBJ1-1,TRBV7-2,CASSYRDRVTEAFF
TRBJ2-7,TRBV5-5,CASRKGQGRSYEQYF
TRBJ2-3,TRBV5-1,CASSTSGTSDTQYF
TRBJ1-6,TRBV28,CASRPGDNSPLHF
TRBJ1-2,TRBV7-3,CASSLVPGNYGYTF
TRBJ1-2,TRBV4-3,CASSQERDRGIYGYTF
TRBJ2-5,TRBV7-9,CASSHRDRGQETQYF
TRBJ2-1,TRBV5-6,CASSLELAGGSYNEQFF
TRBJ2-7,TRBV7-2,CASSTQGGIYEQYF
TRBJ1-2,TRBV28,CASSPLVNYGYTF
TRBJ1-2,TRBV2,CASTQGNYGYTF
TRBJ2-7,TRBV10-3,CAISAAGEASLEQYF
TRBJ2-2,TRBV28,CASSLRAGGVTGELFF
TRBJ2-7,TRBV5-1,CASSQLAGGTSYEQYF
TRBJ1-4,TRBV7-2,CASSLGQGAPNEKLFF
TRBJ1-1,TRBV21-1,CASRRRERVEPNTEAFF
TRBJ1-1,TRBV4-3,CASSQDISARTEAFF
TRBJ1-2,TRBV4-1,CASSRDSQGDYGYTF
TRBJ2-7,TRBV11-2,CASSVKAPGQGRYEQYF
TRBJ2-3,TRBV7-2,CASSLAGSGSTDTQYF
TRBJ2-6,TRBV2,CASSEQGTGANVLTF
TRBJ2-2,TRBV28,CASREQGGELFF
TRBJ2-5,TRBV2,CASRGGWKETQYF
TRBJ1-5,TRBV28,CASSAPGQGFVGNQPQHF
TRBJ2-1,TRBV9,CASRPSGVGDYSYNEQFF
TRBJ1-5,TRBV27,CASSLSRQPQHF
TRBJ2-7,TRBV3-1/TRBV3-2,CASSLIPGQGVYEQYF
TRBJ1-5,TRBV28,CASSESSFGNQPQHF
TRBJ1-6,TRBV28,CASTRTGMASPLHF
TRBJ1-2,TRBV5-4,CASSVDRNYGYTF